The clone carrying this TCR beta chain came up many times. MiXCR was run by TCRdb on the PCR reads, yielding one entry per CDR3 protein. Among approximately 11,000 distinct CDR3 sequences listed, approximately 22% were seen once. The sample belongs to a study of immune characterization of retroperitoneal liposarcoma. The germline V gene encodes CDR1 SGHNT and CDR2 YENEEA. The trim removed 7 bases at V and 2 bases at J, leaving 10 bases unmatched. There are 16 residues in the CDR3. The chain links TRBV11-3 to TRBJ2-1; 8 bases agree with TRBD2. The specimen sequenced was blood. The receptor was derived from a female donor with retroperitoneal liposarcoma. This CDR3 reads CASNSKAGATYNEQFF. CDR3 coding DNA: TGTGCCAGCAATTCAAAAGCGGGAGCAACCTACAATGAGCAGTTCTTC.